The entry below describes one T cell receptor (beta chain). No cognate antigen has been identified for it. Nothing much larger sits one base from this clone, and base qualities are not available. These data come from a study of T cells in narcolepsy (dated by TCRdb to 2017 to 2018). Notes on the research overall: Patients with narcolepsy type 1 or type 2 (NT1, NT2) were enrolled in the study together with healthy control donors. The study used TCR Vbeta sequencing to track clonotypes in blood and CSF while looking for autoreactive T cells in narcolepsy patients that target self-antigens of hypocretin neurons (hypocretin, TRIB2). What the work shows at the level of the full study, not this receptor alone: According to the report, autoreactive clonotypes were detected serially in the blood of the same patients and of different patients, but not in healthy controls. Some blood memory CD4+ repertoires from patients and controls contained no sequences matching autoreactive T cell clones. Patients and controls had comparable numbers of sequenced blood memory CD4+ clonotypes, averaging about 40,000 and 33,000, respectively. HCRT-specific and TRIB2-specific autoreactive clonotypes were highlighted in plots that compared CD4+ T cell clonotypes in CSF versus blood from the same patient.

Receptors were amplified or captured by the immunoSEQ multiplex PCR assay. TCRdb carries this immuneACCESS record with in-frame sequences only. Its versions omit some clonotypes, under half of them owing to an unresolved V gene in the studies checked, with the rest unexplained. Within this sample are more than 30,000 clones, with about four fifths of them counted one time only. The ten top clones hold 0.8% to 1.1% of the sample. CDR1 and CDR2 were assigned from the germline V gene (reference sequence) as LNHDA and SQIVND. Its CDR3 holds 15 amino acids, cysteine through phenylalanine. The sequence is cut down to CDR3 DNA, 45 bases in frame from base 1. V ends up 2 bases short and J 0 bases short, with an unmatched junction base count of 4. Memory CD4+ T cells were sorted ex vivo from peripheral blood of narcolepsy patients and healthy controls for TCR Vbeta sequencing.

The sample consisted of CD45RA- memory CD4+ T cells from PBMCs. Reading the label with the study, this specimen's cell subset or site is: memory T cells sorted ex vivo from peripheral blood. The receptor chain draws on TRBV19 and TRBJ2-7, with 7 bases aligning to TRBD1. This TCR came from a human donor with narcolepsy. The CDR3 loop reads CASSISWDSSYEQYF. The DNA reads as follows: TGTGCCAGTAGTATATCCTGGGACAGCTCCTACGAGCAGTACTTC.